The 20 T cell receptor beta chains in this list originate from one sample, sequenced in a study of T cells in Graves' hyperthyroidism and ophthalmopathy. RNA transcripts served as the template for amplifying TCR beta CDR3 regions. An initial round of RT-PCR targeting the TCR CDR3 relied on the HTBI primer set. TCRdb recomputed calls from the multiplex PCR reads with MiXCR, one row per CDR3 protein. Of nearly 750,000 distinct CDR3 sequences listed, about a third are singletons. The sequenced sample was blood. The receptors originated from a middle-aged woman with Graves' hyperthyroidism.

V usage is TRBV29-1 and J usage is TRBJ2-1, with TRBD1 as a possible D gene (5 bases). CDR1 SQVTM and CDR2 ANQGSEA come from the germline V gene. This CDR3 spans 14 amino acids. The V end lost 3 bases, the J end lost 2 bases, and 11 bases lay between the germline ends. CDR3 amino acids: CSVDLQGTYNEQFF. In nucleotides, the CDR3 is TGCAGCGTTGATTTGCAGGGCACCTACAATGAGCAGTTCTTC.

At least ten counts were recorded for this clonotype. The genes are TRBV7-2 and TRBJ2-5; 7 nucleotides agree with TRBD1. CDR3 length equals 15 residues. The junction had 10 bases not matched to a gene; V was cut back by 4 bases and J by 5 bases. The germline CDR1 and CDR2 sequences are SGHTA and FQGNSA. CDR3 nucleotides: TGTGCCAGCAGCTGGAGACAGGGCGAGGGGGAGACCCAGTACTTC. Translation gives CASSWRQGEGETQYF.

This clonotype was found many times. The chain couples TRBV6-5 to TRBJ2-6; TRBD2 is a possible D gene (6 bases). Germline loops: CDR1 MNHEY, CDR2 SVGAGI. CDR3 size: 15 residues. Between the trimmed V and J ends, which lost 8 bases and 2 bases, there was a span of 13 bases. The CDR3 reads CASGQGLAGANVLTF. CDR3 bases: TGTGCCAGCGGGCAGGGACTGGCTGGGGCCAACGTCCTGACTTTC.

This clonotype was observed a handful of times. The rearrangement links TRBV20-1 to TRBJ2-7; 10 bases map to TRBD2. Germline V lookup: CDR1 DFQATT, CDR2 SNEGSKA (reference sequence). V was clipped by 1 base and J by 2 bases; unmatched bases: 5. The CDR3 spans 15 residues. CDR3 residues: CSARALAGSTYEQYF. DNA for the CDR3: TGCAGTGCTAGAGCACTAGCGGGATCAACCTACGAGCAGTACTTC.

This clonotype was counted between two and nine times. The CDR3 sequence: CASSPRQENTGELFF. CDR3 DNA: TGTGCCAGCAGCCCTCGACAGGAGAACACCGGGGAGCTGTTTTTT. V is TRBV5-6 and J is TRBJ2-2; D perhaps matches TRBD1 (6 bases). The CDR3 covers 15 residues. The germline V gene has CDR1 SGHDT and CDR2 YYEEEE. V gave up 4 bases and J gave up 1 base, with 11 bases separating them.

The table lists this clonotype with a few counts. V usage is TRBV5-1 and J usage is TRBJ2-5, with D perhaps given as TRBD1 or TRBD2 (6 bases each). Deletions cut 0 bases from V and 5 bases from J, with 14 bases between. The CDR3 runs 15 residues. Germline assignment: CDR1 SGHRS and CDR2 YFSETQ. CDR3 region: CASSLEGGLWETQYF. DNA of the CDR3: TGCGCCAGCAGCTTGGAAGGGGGGCTCTGGGAGACCCAGTACTTC.

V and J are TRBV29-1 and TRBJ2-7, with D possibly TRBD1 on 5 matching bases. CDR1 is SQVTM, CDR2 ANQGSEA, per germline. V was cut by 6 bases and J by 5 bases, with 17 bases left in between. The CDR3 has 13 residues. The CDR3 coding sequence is TGCAGCGTCGCCAGACAGACGGGCGACGAGCAGTACTTC. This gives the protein CSVARQTGDEQYF.

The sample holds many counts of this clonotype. CDR3 bases: TGTGCCACCAGGCGGGAGGGCGGCACCGGGGAGCTGTTTTTT. This translates into CATRREGGTGELFF. V gene TRBV15 combines with J gene TRBJ2-2; TRBD2 matches at 9 bases. V gave up 6 bases and J gave up 4 bases; unmatched junction bases: 3. CDR1 and CDR2 (germline): LNHNV, YYDKDF (reference sequence). This CDR3 spans 14 amino acids. Variable domain in full (rest from reference TRBV15 and TRBJ2-2): DAMVIQNPRYQVTQFGKPVTLSCSQTLNHNVMYWYQQKSSQAPKLLFHYYDKDFNNEADTPDNFQSRRPNTSFCFLDIRSPGLGDTAMYLCATRREGGTGELFFGEGSRLTVL.

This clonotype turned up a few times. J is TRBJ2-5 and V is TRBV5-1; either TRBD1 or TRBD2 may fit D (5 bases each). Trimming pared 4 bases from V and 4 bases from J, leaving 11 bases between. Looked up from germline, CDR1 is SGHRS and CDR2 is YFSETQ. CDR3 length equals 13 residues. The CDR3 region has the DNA TGCGCCAGCAGCCCCGACAGCGGAGAGACCCAGTACTTC. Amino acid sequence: CASSPDSGETQYF.

CDR3 in DNA: TGTGCCAGCAGCCCAAAGGGACGGAGCTCCTACGAGCAGTACTTC. Its protein is CASSPKGRSSYEQYF. The chain combines TRBV5-6 with TRBJ2-7; D is perhaps TRBD1 or TRBD2 (5 bases each). Germline V gene lookup returns CDR1 SGHDT and CDR2 YYEEEE. The CDR3 contains 15 residues. V was trimmed by 4 bases and J by 0 bases, leaving 14 bases between them.

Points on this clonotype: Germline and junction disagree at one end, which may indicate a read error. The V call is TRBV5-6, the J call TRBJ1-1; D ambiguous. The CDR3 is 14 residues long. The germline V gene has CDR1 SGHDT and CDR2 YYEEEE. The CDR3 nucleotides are TGTGCCAGCAGCCAGATTCAACTGAACACTGGAGCTTTCTTT. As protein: CASSQIQLNTGAFF.

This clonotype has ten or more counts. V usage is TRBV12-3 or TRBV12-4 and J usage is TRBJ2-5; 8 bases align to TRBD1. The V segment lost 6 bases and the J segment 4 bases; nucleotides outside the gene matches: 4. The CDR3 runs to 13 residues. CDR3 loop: CASRPTGVETQYF. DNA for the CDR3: TGTGCCAGCAGGCCGACAGGGGTAGAGACCCAGTACTTC.

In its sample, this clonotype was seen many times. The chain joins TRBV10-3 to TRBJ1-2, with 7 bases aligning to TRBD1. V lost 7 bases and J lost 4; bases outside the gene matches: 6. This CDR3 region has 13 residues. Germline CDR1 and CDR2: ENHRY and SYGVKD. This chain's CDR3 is CAITVTGSYGYTF. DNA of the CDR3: TGTGCCATCACCGTGACAGGGTCCTATGGCTACACCTTC.

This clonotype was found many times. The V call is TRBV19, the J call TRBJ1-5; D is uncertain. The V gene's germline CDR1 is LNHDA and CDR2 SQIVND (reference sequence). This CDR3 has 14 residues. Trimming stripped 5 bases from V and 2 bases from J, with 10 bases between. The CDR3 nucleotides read TGTGCCAGTAGTCCTTCGTTTGGCAATCAGCCCCAGCATTTT. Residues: CASSPSFGNQPQHF.

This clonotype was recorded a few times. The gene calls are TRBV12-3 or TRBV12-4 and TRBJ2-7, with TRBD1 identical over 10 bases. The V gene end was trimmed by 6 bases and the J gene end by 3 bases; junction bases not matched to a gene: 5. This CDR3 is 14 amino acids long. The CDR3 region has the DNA TGTGCCAGCAGGCCGGGGACAGGGGTCTACGAGCAGTACTTC. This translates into CASRPGTGVYEQYF.

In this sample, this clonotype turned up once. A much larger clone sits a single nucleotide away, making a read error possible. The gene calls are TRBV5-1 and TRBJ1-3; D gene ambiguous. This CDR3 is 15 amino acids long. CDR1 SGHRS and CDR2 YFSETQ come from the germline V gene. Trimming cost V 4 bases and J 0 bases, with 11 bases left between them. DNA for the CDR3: TGCGCCAGCAGCGGAGGGTTTATCTCTGGAAACACCATATATTTT. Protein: CASSGGFISGNTIYF.

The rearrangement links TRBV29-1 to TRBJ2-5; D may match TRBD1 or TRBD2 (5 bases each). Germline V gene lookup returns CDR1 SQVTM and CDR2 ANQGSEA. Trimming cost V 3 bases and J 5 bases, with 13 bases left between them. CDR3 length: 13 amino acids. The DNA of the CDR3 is TGCAGCGTTGATGGGACGGTTTGGGAGACCCAGTACTTC. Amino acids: CSVDGTVWETQYF.

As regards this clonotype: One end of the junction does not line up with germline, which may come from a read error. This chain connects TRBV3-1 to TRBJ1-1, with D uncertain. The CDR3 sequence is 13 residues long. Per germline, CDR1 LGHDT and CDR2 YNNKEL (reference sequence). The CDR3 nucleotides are TGTGCCAGCACCCAAAACAGTGACACTGAAGCTTTCTTT. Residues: CASTQNSDTEAFF.

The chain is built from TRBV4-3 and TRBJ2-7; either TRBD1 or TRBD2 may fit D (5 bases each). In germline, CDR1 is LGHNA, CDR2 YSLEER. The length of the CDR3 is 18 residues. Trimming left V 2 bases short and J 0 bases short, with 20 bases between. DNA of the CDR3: TGCGCCAGCAGCCAACTGGAATTGATCCGGGGACCCTCCTACGAGCAGTACTTC. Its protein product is CASSQLELIRGPSYEQYF.

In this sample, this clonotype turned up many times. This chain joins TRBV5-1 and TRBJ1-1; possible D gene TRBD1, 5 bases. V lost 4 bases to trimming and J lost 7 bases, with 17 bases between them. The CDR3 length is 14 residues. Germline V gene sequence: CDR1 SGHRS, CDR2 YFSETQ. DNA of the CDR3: TGCGCCAGCAGCCTGGGACCTGGGAATGGTGAAGCTTTCTTT. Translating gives CASSLGPGNGEAFF.